This T cell receptor (beta chain) comes out of a study of shared clonotypes between healthy human individuals. Study-level findings and limits: Estimated richness was generally greater in naive than memory subsets.

Of note for this clone: Its specificity is not known.

Repertoires were generated with immunoSEQ multiplex PCR, while TCRdb's copy carries only in-frame clones and drops some. The table shows 2,100,000 or so clones, with 90% to 97% occurring only once. Sequencing used naive CD4+ T cells sorted from blood. Stated subset: CD45RA+ positively selected. The origin of this receptor is a man younger than 35 in good health.

DNA of the CDR3: TGTGCCAGCAGTGAAGCTAGCGGGAGGTTGTACGAGCAGTACTTC. This gives the protein CASSEASGRLYEQYF. The chain carries TRBV25-1 and TRBJ2-7, with TRBD2 matching 11 bases. The CDR3 covers 15 residues. V trimming: 2 bases; J trimming: 4 bases; junction bases outside the gene matches: 4. Per the germline V gene, CDR1 is MGHDK and CDR2 is SYGVNS.